One T cell receptor (beta chain) is described in this entry. Its target is unknown. These data come from a study of shared clonotypes between healthy human individuals. Broader study findings: Although depth was large, rarefaction showed that sequencing of the sorted subsets was incomplete.

In the original processing: Filtering was not the same, since immunoSEQ gave junction-only sequences without quality scores. The data were produced by immunoSEQ multiplex PCR, yet TCRdb's version contains in-frame clones alone and is incomplete. V and J calls and clone size come straight from that table; D and trimming were deduced from the DNA. The sample holds about 2 million clones, over 85% seen once. Donors comprised only Caucasian adults living in Nashville, Tennessee. V was pared by 4 bases and J by 4 bases, with 20 bases between. CDR1 is SGDLS, CDR2 YYNGEE, per germline. The CDR3 covers 16 residues.

Sequenced: naive CD4+ T cells sorted from blood. The subset was: CD45RA+ positively selected. This rearrangement joins TRBV9 to TRBJ1-1; D is undetermined. This clonotype was sampled from a man between 18 and 35 years old in good health. As DNA, the CDR3 is TGTGCCAGCAGCCCCCGAGCGAGGGTGGTCGGCACTGAAGCTTTCTTT. Amino acids: CASSPRARVVGTEAFF.